This T cell receptor beta chain was captured in a study of blood T cell repertoires in COVID-19. Study-level information: PBMCs, B-cell-depleted T cells, or T cells were the source of the cDNA or gDNA that made up the material.

Original processing methods: Amplification with reference gene primers provided the estimates of nucleated cell counts. Clones were read by immunoSEQ multiplex PCR, and TCRdb kept only the in-frame ones, dropping some. The DNA was the basis for D and trimming; V, J and clone size are from that table. The data contain around 370,000 clones, about 90% of them singletons. The source is a woman aged 18-29 years who had recovered from COVID-19. Sequencing was performed on peripheral blood.

The CDR3 sequence: CASSSLGGGLPGNTIYF. The CDR3 region has the DNA TGTGCCAGCAGCTCGCTTGGGGGGGGGCTGCCCGGAAACACCATATATTTT. The chain is built from TRBV7-9 and TRBJ1-3, with D possibly TRBD1 on 6 matching bases. Germline-derived CDR1 and CDR2 are SEHNR and FQNEAQ (reference sequence). This CDR3 has 17 residues. Between the trimmed V and J ends, which lost 4 bases and 4 bases, there was a span of 20 bases. Full variable domain (outside the CDR3, taken from reference TRBV7-9 and TRBJ1-3): DTGVSQNPRHKITKRGQNVTFRCDPISEHNRLYWYRQTLGQGPEFLTYFQNEAQLEKSRLLSDRFSAERPKGSFSTLEIQRTEQGDSAMYLCASSSLGGGLPGNTIYFGEGSWLTVV.